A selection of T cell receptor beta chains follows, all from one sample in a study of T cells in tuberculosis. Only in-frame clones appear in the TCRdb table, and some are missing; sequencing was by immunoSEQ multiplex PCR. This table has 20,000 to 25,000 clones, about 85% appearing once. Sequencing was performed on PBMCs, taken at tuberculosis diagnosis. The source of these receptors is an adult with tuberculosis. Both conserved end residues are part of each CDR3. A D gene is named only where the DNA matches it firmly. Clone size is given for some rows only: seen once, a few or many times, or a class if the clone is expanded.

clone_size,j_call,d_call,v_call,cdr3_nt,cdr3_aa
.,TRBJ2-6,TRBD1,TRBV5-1,TGCGCCAGCAGCCCCGGGACAGATGGGGCCAACGTCCTGACTTTC,CASSPGTDGANVLTF
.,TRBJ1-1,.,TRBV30,TGTGCCTGGGAACATTTGAACACTGAAGCTTTCTTT,CAWEHLNTEAFF
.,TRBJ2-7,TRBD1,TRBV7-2,TGTGCCAGCAGCCCCGGACAGGGAGGCCCCTACGAGCAGTACTTC,CASSPGQGGPYEQYF
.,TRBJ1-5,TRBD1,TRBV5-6,TGTGCCAGCAGCTTAAAAGTCGGGACAGGGTTCAATCAGCCCCAGCATTTT,CASSLKVGTGFNQPQHF
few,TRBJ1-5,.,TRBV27,TGTGCCACATCGGCGGGGGGGTCCTCTCCCAGAGCCCAGCATTTT,CATSAGGSSPRAQHF
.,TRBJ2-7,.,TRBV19,TGTGCCAGTAGTCCCCGTTGGGAGCGGAAGGACGAGCAGTACTTC,CASSPRWERKDEQYF
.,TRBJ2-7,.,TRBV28,TGTGCCAGCAGTTTGCCCGGTTTTCACTACGAGCAGTACTTC,CASSLPGFHYEQYF
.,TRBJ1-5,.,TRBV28,TGTGCCAGCAACTCTCAGGTATTTGGCAATCAGCCCCAGCATTTT,CASNSQVFGNQPQHF
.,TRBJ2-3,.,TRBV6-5,TGTGCCAGCAGTTACTCATCTACAGATACACAGTATTTT,CASSYSSTDTQYF
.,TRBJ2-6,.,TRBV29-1,TGCAGCGTTGAGGGGGGATCTGGGGCCAACGTCCTGACTTTC,CSVEGGSGANVLTF
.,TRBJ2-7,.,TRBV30,TGTGCCTGGAGCGACAGTTTCAAATCCTACGAGCAGTACTTC,CAWSDSFKSYEQYF
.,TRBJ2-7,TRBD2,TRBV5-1,TGCGCCAGCTCAGCGGGAGGGTACGAGCAGTACTTC,CASSAGGYEQYF
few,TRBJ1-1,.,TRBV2,TGTGCCAGCAGCGTCGGGGGACTGAACACTGAAGCTTTCTTT,CASSVGGLNTEAFF
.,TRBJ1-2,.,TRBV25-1,TGTGCCAGCAGTGAAACAGGTCCATCCGCTGGCTACACCTTC,CASSETGPSAGYTF
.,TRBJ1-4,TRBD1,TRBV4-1,TGCGCCAGCAGCCAAGATTTTATAGGACAGGGGGTAATATATGAAAAACTGTTTTTT,CASSQDFIGQGVIYEKLFF
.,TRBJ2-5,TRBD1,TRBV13,TGTGCCAGCAGCGAGCAGGGGGCGAAAGAGACCCAGTACTTC,CASSEQGAKETQYF
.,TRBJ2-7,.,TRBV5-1,TGCGCCAGCAGCGACATAAGTGCGGGTGACGAGCAGTACTTC,CASSDISAGDEQYF